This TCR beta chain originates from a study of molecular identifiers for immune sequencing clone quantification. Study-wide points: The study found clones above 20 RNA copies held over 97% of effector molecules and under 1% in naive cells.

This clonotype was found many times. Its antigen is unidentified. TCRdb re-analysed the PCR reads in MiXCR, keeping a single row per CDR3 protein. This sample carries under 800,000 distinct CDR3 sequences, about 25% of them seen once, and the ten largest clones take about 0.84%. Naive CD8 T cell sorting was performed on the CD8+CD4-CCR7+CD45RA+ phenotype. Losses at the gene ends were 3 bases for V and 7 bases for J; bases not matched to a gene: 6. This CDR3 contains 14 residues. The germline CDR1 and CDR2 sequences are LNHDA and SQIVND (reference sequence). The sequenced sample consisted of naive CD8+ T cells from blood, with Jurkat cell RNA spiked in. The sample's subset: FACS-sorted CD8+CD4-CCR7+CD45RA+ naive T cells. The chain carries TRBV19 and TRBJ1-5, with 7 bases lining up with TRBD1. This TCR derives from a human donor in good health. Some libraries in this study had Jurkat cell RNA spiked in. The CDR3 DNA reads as TGTGCCAGTAGTATTGTAGGGGGCTGGCAGCCCCAGCATTTT. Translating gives CASSIVGGWQPQHF.